These 11 T cell receptor beta chains originate from one sample sequenced in a study of blood T cell repertoires in COVID-19. Produced via immunoSEQ multiplex PCR; TCRdb's table is partial and in-frame only. The repertoire consists of some 260,000 clones, with around 88% occurring once and the leading ten covering approximately 9.5%. Sequencing was performed on PBMCs or T cells enriched from blood (not recorded which). These TCRs come from a man between 35 and 55 years old who had recovered from COVID-19.

The chain has TRBV18 and TRBJ1-2; D gene uncertain. There are 13 residues in the CDR3. In germline, CDR1 is KGHSH, CDR2 LQKENI. Trimming shortened V by 3 bases and J by 5 bases, and 10 bases separated the two germline ends. CDR3: CASSPERNYGYTF. CDR3 in DNA: TGTGCCAGCTCACCCGAGAGAAATTATGGCTACACCTTC.

The J gene is TRBJ2-1, the V gene TRBV9, with no clear D. Deletions cut 1 base from V and 8 bases from J, with 4 bases between. The CDR3 spans 11 residues. In germline, CDR1 is SGDLS, CDR2 YYNGEE. CDR3 amino acids: CASSVIDEQFF. In DNA form, the CDR3 reads TGTGCCAGCAGCGTAATCGATGAGCAGTTCTTC.

This rearrangement joins TRBV11-2 to TRBJ1-2, with D perhaps TRBD1 (6 bases). Germline CDR1 reads SGHAT; CDR2 reads FQNNGV. V was shortened by 5 bases and J by 2 bases, with 12 bases between the two germline ends. The CDR3 loop spans 14 amino acids. CDR3 sequence (DNA): TGTGCCAGCAGCCAAACCGGACAGAACTATGGCTACACCTTC. Amino acids: CASSQTGQNYGYTF.

The chain links TRBV7-2 to TRBJ2-3, with D possibly TRBD1 on 7 matching bases. The CDR3 has 14 amino acids. The germline V gene encodes CDR1 SGHTA and CDR2 FQGNSA. The V end was cut by 5 bases, the J end by 2 bases, with 11 bases between. The CDR3 DNA reads as TGTGCCAGCAGCCAGGGGGACTTCACAGATACGCAGTATTTT. Residues: CASSQGDFTDTQYF.

This CDR3 reads CASSSIPPGTQYF. The CDR3 DNA reads as TGTGCCAGCAGTTCCATACCGCCGGGGACCCAGTACTTC. The chain is built from TRBV12-3 or TRBV12-4 and TRBJ2-5, with D hard to call. The CDR3 spans 13 residues. The V and J ends lost 4 bases and 7 bases respectively, with 13 bases between them.

This clone was seen a handful of times. This rearrangement joins TRBV5-1 to TRBJ1-6, with a weak D call TRBD1 (6 bases). This CDR3 spans 15 amino acids. V was shortened by 0 bases and J by 10 bases, with 14 bases between the two germline ends. The germline CDR1 and CDR2 sequences are SGHRS and YFSETQ. The CDR3 is CASSLAVRGWSPLHF. The DNA for the CDR3 is TGCGCCAGCAGCTTGGCTGTCAGGGGCTGGTCACCCCTCCACTTT.

The chain uses TRBV19 and TRBJ1-5, with D possibly matching TRBD1 (5 bases). CDR1 and CDR2 from the germline V gene are LNHDA and SQIVND (reference sequence). The CDR3 consists of 15 residues. Trimming took off 4 bases at V and 2 bases at J, with 12 bases between the two ends. CDR3 coding DNA: TGTGCCAGTAGTAATCCCAAGGGGCGCAATCAGCCCCAGCATTTT. Translating gives CASSNPKGRNQPQHF.

The chain carries TRBV19 and TRBJ2-7; 13 nucleotides agree with TRBD2. V trimming: 6 bases; J trimming: 5 bases; junction bases outside the gene matches: 16. Germline V gene data show CDR1 as LNHDA and CDR2 as SQIVND (reference sequence). This CDR3 comprises 18 residues. The CDR3 region is CASRAKRKTSGRADEQYF. The CDR3 DNA follows: TGTGCCAGTAGGGCGAAGAGAAAAACTAGCGGGAGGGCCGACGAGCAGTACTTC.

This chain joins TRBV29-1 and TRBJ1-2; D is undetermined. CDR1 is SQVTM and CDR2 is ANQGSEA in the germline V gene. The CDR3 consists of 15 residues. The V gene lost 5 bases and the J gene lost 0 bases, with 16 bases spanning the gap. The CDR3 DNA follows: TGCAGCGTTCAAAAAGCGAGATCCACTAACTATGGCTACACCTTC. Encoded protein: CSVQKARSTNYGYTF.

The V and J genes are TRBV7-9 and TRBJ2-5; D ambiguous. This CDR3 has 15 amino acids. The germline CDR1 and CDR2 sequences are SEHNR and FQNEAQ (reference sequence). V lost 5 bases to trimming and J lost 0 bases, with 13 bases between them. In nucleotides, the CDR3 is TGTGCCAGCAGCCCGAGTAGCTGGTACCAAGAGACCCAGTACTTC. This gives the protein CASSPSSWYQETQYF.

The chain uses TRBV10-1 and TRBJ2-1, with 9 bases that match TRBD2. The CDR3 has 16 amino acids. V trimming: 3 bases; J trimming: 8 bases; junction bases outside the gene matches: 11. From germline, CDR1 is WNHNN and CDR2 SYGVQD (reference sequence). CDR3 region: CASSDFSGLALDEQFF. CDR3 nucleotides: TGCGCCAGCAGTGATTTCTCGGGACTAGCTCTGGATGAGCAGTTCTTC.